A single sample is the source of the 10 T cell receptor beta chains below, sequenced in a study of cytomegalovirus exposure and HLA in healthy donors. Produced via immunoSEQ multiplex PCR; TCRdb's table is partial and in-frame only. The sample carries roughly 310,000 clones, approximately 86% recorded once. Source material: PBMCs. The source is a man aged 25 to 40 in good health and CMV-seronegative.

V and J are TRBV4-1 and TRBJ1-2; 8 bases align to TRBD1. The CDR3 runs to 13 residues. J lost 5 bases, V lost 1 base, and 0 bases had no gene match. Germline CDR1 and CDR2: MGHRA and YSYEKL. The CDR3 nucleotides are TGCGCCAGCAGCCAAGGGACAGGGTATGGCTACACCTTC. Its translation is CASSQGTGYGYTF.

The rearrangement links TRBV28 to TRBJ2-3; TRBD2 matches 10 bases. Germline V gives CDR1 MDHEN, CDR2 SYDVKM. The CDR3 extends over 16 amino acids. After removal of 2 bases from V and 2 bases from J, the junction contained 4 bases not matched to a gene. The CDR3 sequence is CASSLASGGPTDTQYF. Here the CDR3 DNA reads TGTGCCAGCAGTTTAGCTAGCGGGGGACCCACAGATACGCAGTATTTT.

On this clone: One end of the junction fails to match germline, which may point to a read error. The V and J genes are TRBV15 and TRBJ2-6; D possibly corresponds to TRBD2 (6 bases). The V gene's germline CDR1 is LNHNV and CDR2 YYDKDF (reference sequence). CDR3 size: 12 residues. As DNA, the CDR3 is TGTGCCACCAGCAGCGGGGGCAACGTCCTGACTTTC. Translation: CATSSGGNVLTF.

Regarding this clone: Within the sample, other DNA sequences also encode this same CDR3. The V call is TRBV5-1, the J call TRBJ1-4; D is possibly TRBD1 (6 bases). This CDR3 has 14 residues. CDR1 and CDR2 from the germline V gene are SGHRS and YFSETQ. The ends were cut back, 3 bases at V and 5 bases at J, with 11 bases in the middle. In nucleotides, the CDR3 is TGCGCCAGCAGCTCTGGACAGCCGAATGAAAAACTGTTTTTT. This codes for CASSSGQPNEKLFF.

The rearrangement uses TRBV18 and TRBJ2-1, with 9 nucleotides matching TRBD1. The CDR3 has 16 residues. Trimming took 6 bases from V and 2 from J; bases not matched to a gene: 8. The germline CDR1 and CDR2 sequences are KGHSH and LQKENI. In DNA, the CDR3 is TGTGCCAGCTCGTTAGGACAGGGGTGGCCCTACAATGAGCAGTTCTTC. Translated: CASSLGQGWPYNEQFF.

The chain carries TRBV4-3 and TRBJ2-7; 10 nucleotides align to TRBD2. Germline trimming cut 4 bases from V and 1 base from J; bases unmatched to any gene: 7. This CDR3 is 16 amino acids long. Germline-derived CDR1 and CDR2 are LGHNA and YSLEER. CDR3 residues: CASSRSSGGLSYEQYF. The CDR3 DNA reads TGCGCCAGCAGCCGGAGTAGCGGGGGGCTTTCCTACGAGCAGTACTTC.

The J gene is TRBJ2-7, the V gene TRBV5-4; 11 bases fit TRBD1. Germline assignment: CDR1 SGHNT and CDR2 YYREEE (reference sequence). The CDR3 is 15 amino acids. Trimming cost V 2 bases and J 2 bases; bases outside gene matches: 3. CDR3 sequence reads: CASSLGQGATYEQYF. DNA for the CDR3: TGTGCCAGCAGCTTAGGACAGGGGGCTACCTACGAGCAGTACTTC.

The CDR3 DNA reads as TGTGCCTGGAGTGTAGGATGGGACATCTCCTACAATGAGCAGTTCTTC. Protein: CAWSVGWDISYNEQFF. This chain links TRBV30 with TRBJ2-1, with D tentatively TRBD1 (6 bases). Germline V gene lookup returns CDR1 GTSNPN and CDR2 SVGIG (reference sequence). Trimming took off 0 bases at V and 0 bases at J, with 12 bases between the two ends. The CDR3 has 16 amino acids.

The CDR3 nucleotides are TGTGCCAGCAATGCCGGGGGTAACACCGGGGAGCTGTTTTTT. The encoded protein is CASNAGGNTGELFF. The chain combines TRBV6-5 with TRBJ2-2, with a possible D match to TRBD2 (6 bases). The CDR3 sequence is 14 residues long. V was cut by 7 bases and J by 2 bases, with 11 bases left in between. The germline CDR1 and CDR2 sequences are MNHEY and SVGAGI.

The chain links TRBV27 to TRBJ1-2; 8 nucleotides align to TRBD1. Germline CDR1 is MNHEY and CDR2 is SMNVEV (reference sequence). After removal of 6 bases from V and 8 bases from J, the junction contained 8 bases not matched to a gene. The CDR3 is 13 amino acids. The CDR3 region has the DNA TGTGCCAGCAGACCCGGACAGGGTTACGGCTACACCTTC. It codes for CASRPGQGYGYTF.